The 15 T cell receptor beta chains below were found in one sample sequenced in a study of blood T cells in healthy people across ages. A second PCR of about 6 to 11 cycles used a sample-barcoded 5' primer and a J-beta primer mix. TCRdb passed the 5' RACE reads through MiXCR, listing each CDR3 protein once. The profile shows 500,000 to 600,000 distinct CDR3 sequences, roughly 28% of them singletons. Sequenced: blood. These receptors were obtained from a woman aged 70-85 years in good health.

This chain joins TRBV7-2 and TRBJ1-2; D not resolved. Trimming stripped 4 bases from V and 4 bases from J, with 7 bases between. The CDR3 contains 12 residues. The V gene's germline CDR1 is SGHTA and CDR2 FQGNSA. As DNA, the CDR3 is TGTGCCAGCAGCTCCCCTTTCTATGGCTACACCTTC. Translated, it gives CASSSPFYGYTF.

This clonotype turned up a few times. The chain has TRBV6-2 or TRBV6-3 and TRBJ2-6; 7 bases line up with TRBD2. The V gene end was trimmed by 6 bases and the J gene end by 2 bases; junction bases not matched to a gene: 7. Germline V lookup: CDR1 MNHEY, CDR2 SVGEGT. The length of the CDR3 is 16 residues. CDR3 residues: CASRQAGDPGANVLTF. The CDR3 coding sequence is TGTGCCAGCAGACAGGCGGGAGACCCTGGGGCCAACGTCCTGACTTTC.

The chain links TRBV20-1 to TRBJ1-5; TRBD1 is a possible D gene (6 bases). Germline V CDR1 and CDR2: DFQATT, SNEGSKA (reference sequence). The CDR3 is 15 residues long. The germline V and J ends were trimmed by 6 bases and 6 bases, with 21 bases remaining between them. The DNA of the CDR3 is TGCAGTGCGTATCCAGCGGGGGGCGCGAGTCAGCCCCAGCATTTT. It yields the protein CSAYPAGGASQPQHF.

V gene TRBV20-1 combines with J gene TRBJ2-7, with 13 positions matching TRBD2. Germline V gene lookup returns CDR1 DFQATT and CDR2 SNEGSKA (reference sequence). This CDR3 has 17 residues. The CDR3 DNA reads TGCGGTATGGCTTCAGGGGGACTAGCGGGGAGTCGGGACGAGCAGTACTTC. It codes for CGMASGGLAGSRDEQYF.

DNA for the CDR3: TGCAGTGCTAGAGTACCTAGCATCGGGGAGCTGTTTTTT. Its translation: CSARVPSIGELFF. This rearrangement joins TRBV20-1 to TRBJ2-2, with a weak D call TRBD2 (5 bases). Trimming took 1 base from V and 7 from J, leaving 10 bases between them. CDR3 length equals 13 residues. CDR1 and CDR2 from the germline V gene are DFQATT and SNEGSKA (reference sequence).

This clonotype has just a few counts. The chain is built from TRBV7-2 and TRBJ1-2; unclear D gene. This CDR3 has 15 amino acids. The germline gives CDR1 SGHTA, CDR2 FQGNSA. The V end lost 1 base, the J end lost 4 bases, and 13 bases lay between the germline ends. CDR3 in amino acids: CASSLEGVPVYGYTF. The CDR3 nucleotides are TGTGCCAGCAGCTTAGAGGGCGTCCCCGTCTATGGCTACACCTTC. Looking up the rest from reference TRBV7-2 and TRBJ1-2 gives the full variable domain: GAGVSQSPSNKVTEKGKDVELRCDPISGHTALYWYRQSLGQGLEFLIYFQGNSAPDKSGLPSDRFSAERTGGSVSTLTIQRTQQEDSAVYLCASSLEGVPVYGYTFGSGTRLTVV.

There are many counts of this clonotype. The J gene is TRBJ1-3, the V gene TRBV7-9; possible D gene TRBD1, 5 bases. Trimming removed 2 bases from V and 4 bases from J, with 12 bases in between. The CDR3 has 15 residues. Germline lookup yields CDR1 SEHNR and CDR2 FQNEAQ (reference sequence). CDR3 bases: TGTGCCAGCAGCTTACCGGGGCACGAGGGAAACACCATATATTTT. This encodes CASSLPGHEGNTIYF. Drawing the rest from reference TRBV7-9 and TRBJ1-3, the complete variable domain is DTGVSQNPRHKITKRGQNVTFRCDPISEHNRLYWYRQTLGQGPEFLTYFQNEAQLEKSRLLSDRFSAERPKGSFSTLEIQRTEQGDSAMYLCASSLPGHEGNTIYFGEGSWLTVV.

This chain links TRBV5-8 with TRBJ1-4, with D perhaps TRBD1 (6 bases). Trimming pared 0 bases from V and 7 bases from J, leaving 10 bases between. The CDR3 covers 14 residues. The germline V gene has CDR1 SGHTS and CDR2 YDEGEE. CDR3 loop: CASSLEDRAEKLFF. The DNA for the CDR3 is TGTGCCAGCAGCTTGGAGGACAGAGCTGAAAAACTGTTTTTT.

The CDR3 sequence is CSVERGYGEKLFF. The CDR3 region has the DNA TGCAGCGTTGAACGAGGGTATGGGGAAAAACTGTTTTTT. V gene TRBV29-1 combines with J gene TRBJ1-4; D not resolved. Per the germline V gene, CDR1 is SQVTM and CDR2 is ANQGSEA. This CDR3 spans 13 amino acids. V lost 2 bases to trimming and J lost 8 bases, with 12 bases between them.

J is TRBJ2-2 and V is TRBV11-2; D is perhaps TRBD1 (5 bases). Germline CDR1 and CDR2: SGHAT and FQNNGV. The V and J ends lost 5 bases and 2 bases respectively, with 12 bases between them. This CDR3 is built from 15 residues. The DNA for the CDR3 is TGTGCCAGCAGCCCCGACAGTTATAACACCGGGGAGCTGTTTTTT. Translating gives CASSPDSYNTGELFF.

The chain joins TRBV7-3 to TRBJ1-1; 9 nucleotides agree with TRBD1. This CDR3 region has 12 residues. Looked up from germline, CDR1 is SGHTA and CDR2 is FQGTGA. V shed 5 bases and J 8 bases; nucleotides not matched to a gene: 3. CDR3 loop: CASSLGTGEAFF. The CDR3 coding sequence is TGTGCCAGCAGCCTGGGGACAGGGGAAGCTTTCTTT.

This clonotype was seen a handful of times. The chain joins TRBV2 to TRBJ2-5; D not resolved. The germline gives CDR1 SNHLY, CDR2 FYNNEI. The germline V and J ends were trimmed by 3 bases and 1 base, with 9 bases remaining between them. The CDR3 extends over 14 amino acids. DNA of the CDR3: TGTGCCAGCAGTGATGGCAGGATCCAAGAGACCCAGTACTTC. It translates to CASSDGRIQETQYF.

The genes are TRBV20-1 and TRBJ1-5; D is undetermined. Germline CDR1 is DFQATT and CDR2 is SNEGSKA (reference sequence). V was clipped by 3 bases and J by 3 bases, with 9 bases between them. The CDR3 spans 13 residues. The CDR3 DNA sequence: TGCAGTGCTAGGGGCAGTGTCAATCAGCCCCAGCATTTT. Translating gives CSARGSVNQPQHF.

This clonotype has a handful of counts. The V call is TRBV6-1, the J call TRBJ1-3, with no clear D. The CDR3 has 15 residues. Trimming pared 10 bases from V and 2 bases from J, leaving 18 bases between. Germline V gene lookup returns CDR1 MNHNS and CDR2 SASEGT. The CDR3 DNA reads as TGTGCCACCTTCGGGAGGGAAATGGCTGGAAACACCATATATTTT. As protein: CATFGREMAGNTIYF.

With respect to this clonotype: The junction differs from germline at one of its ends, possibly a read error. CDR3 nucleotide sequence: TGTGCCAGCAGCTTCACAGGGACCGAGCTACACTTC. The encoded protein is CASSFTGTELHF. The chain links TRBV9 to TRBJ2-7; D might be TRBD1 (6 bases). From germline, CDR1 is SGDLS and CDR2 YYNGEE. The CDR3 is 12 residues long.